The 24 T cell receptor beta chains below come from one sample, sequenced in a study of blood T cell repertoires in COVID-19. Profiled with immunoSEQ multiplex PCR; TCRdb holds only in-frame clones, not every one. The sample has 30,000 to 40,000 clones, around 85% seen once. Sequenced sample: peripheral blood. These receptors were collected from a man between 60 and 75 years old with active or convalescent COVID-19.

The chain uses TRBV7-6 and TRBJ1-2; the D is unclear. CDR1 is SGHVS and CDR2 is FNYEAQ in the germline V gene. Trimming removed 3 bases at V and 4 bases at J, with 15 bases between. This CDR3 comprises 15 residues. This chain's CDR3 is CASSLDGGGFYGYTF. In DNA, the CDR3 is TGTGCCAGCAGCTTGGACGGTGGCGGGTTCTATGGCTACACCTTC.

This sequence joins TRBV28 and TRBJ1-2, with D perhaps matching TRBD1 (5 bases). V was trimmed by 5 bases and J by 6 bases, leaving 10 bases between them. Germline CDR1 is MDHEN and CDR2 is SYDVKM. The CDR3 has 12 amino acids. CDR3 sequence reads: CASSTGLNGYTF. Here the CDR3 DNA reads TGTGCCAGCAGTACAGGTCTGAATGGCTACACCTTC.

CDR3: CASTRGRNEKLFF. The CDR3 DNA reads as TGTGCCAGCACCAGGGGGCGAAATGAAAAACTGTTTTTT. This chain uses TRBV5-6 with TRBJ1-4; the match to TRBD1 covers 8 bases. The CDR3 is 13 amino acids. The germline V gene encodes CDR1 SGHDT and CDR2 YYEEEE. With 6 bases clipped from V and 5 bases from J, the junction kept 3 bases outside the gene matches.

The chain combines TRBV28 with TRBJ1-2, with 9 positions matching TRBD1. The CDR3 length is 17 residues. Per germline, CDR1 MDHEN and CDR2 SYDVKM. The trim removed 3 bases at V and 4 bases at J, leaving 12 bases unmatched. CDR3 coding DNA: TGTGCCAGCAGTTTTCTCCCCGGGACAGGGTGGGGCTATGGCTACACCTTC. Translating it yields CASSFLPGTGWGYGYTF.

A few counts support this clone. The genes are TRBV23-1 and TRBJ2-3; weak D call: TRBD1 (7 bases). TRBV23-1 is known as an ORF, though its function is uncertain. Trimming removed 0 bases from V and 5 bases from J, with 12 bases in between. The CDR3 consists of 15 residues. CDR3 bases: TGCGCCAGCAGTCAATCGGAGGGGGCCAAAGATACGCAGTATTTT. Translating it yields CASSQSEGAKDTQYF.

The DNA for the CDR3 is TGTGCCAGCAGCCCCTCCCCCAACACCGGGGAGCTGTTTTTT. Translating gives CASSPSPNTGELFF. The chain uses TRBV9 and TRBJ2-2; D gene uncertain. The CDR3 consists of 14 residues. Germline V gives CDR1 SGDLS, CDR2 YYNGEE. Trimming left V 4 bases short and J 2 bases short, with 9 bases between.

The V call is TRBV4-3, the J call TRBJ1-6, with a possible D match to TRBD1 (6 bases). The CDR3 spans 15 residues. Germline V CDR1 and CDR2: LGHNA, YSLEER. Trimming removed 0 bases at V and 10 bases at J, with 13 bases between. In DNA form, the CDR3 reads TGCGCCAGCAGCCAAGATTGGGGGGGCGCATCACCCCTCCACTTT. Protein: CASSQDWGGASPLHF.

The chain is built from TRBV7-2 and TRBJ2-1, with 14 bases identical to TRBD2. Germline CDR1 reads SGHTA; CDR2 reads FQGNSA. The CDR3 contains 16 residues. J lost 8 bases, V lost 2 bases, and 5 bases had no gene match. This CDR3 is CASSLSGLAGVHEQFF. The CDR3 DNA reads TGTGCCAGCAGCTTATCGGGACTAGCGGGAGTCCATGAGCAGTTCTTC.

This clone was detected only a few times. The J gene is TRBJ2-2, the V gene TRBV7-2; D gene unclear. The V end lost 1 base, the J end lost 5 bases, and 8 bases lay between the germline ends. The germline V gene encodes CDR1 SGHTA and CDR2 FQGNSA. CDR3 length equals 14 residues. The CDR3 DNA sequence: TGTGCCAGCAGCTTAGGTAGCAGTACCGGGGAGCTGTTTTTT. This sequence encodes CASSLGSSTGELFF.

This chain uses TRBV5-5 with TRBJ2-2, with TRBD2 identical over 7 bases. V dropped 4 bases and J dropped 7; count of bases not matched to a gene: 13. Germline V gives CDR1 SGHKS, CDR2 YYEKEE (reference sequence). The CDR3 runs 16 residues. This CDR3 reads CASSDLGAGALGELFF. CDR3 sequence (DNA): TGTGCCAGCAGCGACCTTGGGGCGGGAGCACTCGGGGAGCTGTTTTTT. Full variable domain (remainder filled in from reference TRBV5-5 and TRBJ2-2): DAGVTQSPTHLIKTRGQQVTLRCSPISGHKSVSWYQQVLGQGPQFIFQYYEKEERGRGNFPDRFSARQFPNYSSELNVNALLLGDSALYLCASSDLGAGALGELFFGEGSRLTVL.

CDR3 region: CASSPGLDLGNEQFF. The DNA of the CDR3 is TGTGCCAGCAGCCCGGGACTAGATTTGGGGAATGAGCAGTTCTTC. This sequence joins TRBV11-3 and TRBJ2-1, with 8 bases lining up with TRBD2. This CDR3 region has 15 residues. Germline assignment: CDR1 SGHNT and CDR2 YENEEA. V dropped 5 bases and J dropped 7; count of bases not matched to a gene: 10.

The chain couples TRBV5-6 to TRBJ2-1; 9 positions agree with TRBD1. Unmatched junction bases numbered 9, after V lost 0 bases and J lost 2 bases. Germline values: CDR1 SGHDT, CDR2 YYEEEE. The CDR3 totals 18 residues. The CDR3, as DNA: TGTGCCAGCAGCTTGGACGGGACAGGGAGAATTCCCTACAATGAGCAGTTCTTC. Its protein is CASSLDGTGRIPYNEQFF.

The CDR3 DNA sequence: TGTGCCAGTAGTTTCGACACGAGCACAGATACGCAGTATTTT. Protein sequence: CASSFDTSTDTQYF. This chain links TRBV19 with TRBJ2-3; D remains unclear. V lost 5 bases and J 0 bases, leaving 9 bases between the germline ends. CDR1 is LNHDA, CDR2 SQIVND, per germline (reference sequence). The CDR3 is 14 amino acids.

The table lists this clone with a few counts. J is TRBJ1-2 and V is TRBV24-1; maybe TRBD1 (6 bases). The CDR3 covers 15 residues. The V gene's germline CDR1 is KGHDR and CDR2 SFDVKD. Deletions cut 3 bases from V and 8 bases from J, with 18 bases between. The CDR3 region is CATSDGGAGVQGYTF. DNA for the CDR3: TGTGCCACCAGTGATGGGGGTGCAGGGGTACAAGGCTACACCTTC.

The chain is built from TRBV3-1 (or the pseudogene TRBV3-2) and TRBJ1-6; D ambiguous. The germline V gene has CDR1 LGHDT and CDR2 YNNKEL (reference sequence). This CDR3 comprises 16 residues. The V end was cut by 3 bases, the J end by 6 bases, with 15 bases between. The CDR3 here is CASSHPGAGSNSPLHF. CDR3 nucleotides: TGTGCCAGCAGCCATCCCGGTGCAGGTTCTAATTCACCCCTCCACTTT.

This clone was observed a handful of times. This chain links TRBV5-1 with TRBJ1-6; no clear D gene. The CDR3 totals 14 residues. Germline CDR1 SGHRS, CDR2 YFSETQ. The V gene lost 0 bases and the J gene lost 4 bases, with 5 bases spanning the gap. The CDR3 region has the DNA TGCGCCAGCAGCTTGGCAGAATATAATTCACCCCTCCACTTT. Its translation: CASSLAEYNSPLHF. The variable domain in full, completed from reference TRBV5-1 and TRBJ1-6, reads KAGVTQTPRYLIKTRGQQVTLSCSPISGHRSVSWYQQTPGQGLQFLFEYFSETQRNKGNFPGRFSGRQFSNSRSEMNVSTLELGDSALYLCASSLAEYNSPLHFGNGTRLTVT.

This rearrangement joins TRBV6-6 to TRBJ2-3, with D possibly matching TRBD2 (6 bases). The length of the CDR3 is 11 residues. Trimming shortened V by 2 bases and J by 10 bases, and 7 bases separated the two germline ends. Germline V CDR1 and CDR2: MNHNY, SVGAGI (reference sequence). The CDR3 loop reads CASSYGGSQYF. In nucleotides, the CDR3 is TGTGCCAGCAGTTACGGAGGGTCGCAGTATTTT.

The J gene is TRBJ2-2, the V gene TRBV14; the match to TRBD1 covers 8 bases. In germline, CDR1 is SGHDN, CDR2 FVKESK. V gave up 1 base and J gave up 6 bases; unmatched junction bases: 4. There are 15 residues in the CDR3. In DNA, the CDR3 is TGTGCCAGCAGCCAAGGGCAGGGGGCCCCCGGGGAGCTGTTTTTT. As protein: CASSQGQGAPGELFF.

This clone came up once. This chain connects TRBV28 to TRBJ1-5, with TRBD1 as a possible D gene (6 bases). V lost 6 bases and J lost 5, with 17 bases in between. The germline V gene has CDR1 MDHEN and CDR2 SYDVKM. This CDR3 is 15 amino acids long. CDR3 in amino acids: CASRGTWVDYQPQHF. In DNA, the CDR3 is TGTGCCAGCAGGGGGACATGGGTTGATTATCAGCCCCAGCATTTT.

CDR3 sequence reads: CASGHAGFSPLHF. The CDR3 DNA sequence: TGTGCCAGCGGCCATGCAGGGTTTTCACCCCTCCACTTT. This rearrangement joins TRBV12-3 or TRBV12-4 to TRBJ1-6, with D maybe TRBD1 (5 bases). With 8 bases removed from V and 9 bases from J, the gap between germline ends came to 14 bases. This CDR3 spans 13 amino acids.

The chain has TRBV10-3 and TRBJ1-2; 8 bases fit TRBD1. Losses at the gene ends were 2 bases for V and 4 bases for J; bases not matched to a gene: 3. The CDR3 contains 14 residues. CDR1 and CDR2 from the germline V gene are ENHRY and SYGVKD. CDR3 nucleotides: TGTGCCATCAGTGAGCCGGACAGGGCCTATGGCTACACCTTC. The encoded protein is CAISEPDRAYGYTF.

The chain carries TRBV3-1 (or the pseudogene TRBV3-2) and TRBJ1-2, with 7 bases fitting TRBD1. This CDR3 region has 17 residues. V gave up 2 bases and J gave up 2 bases; unmatched junction bases: 11. Per germline, CDR1 LGHDT and CDR2 YNNKEL (reference sequence). The DNA of the CDR3 is TGTGCCAGCAGCCAAAGGATCGTCAGGGGGACGAACTATGGCTACACCTTC. Amino acids: CASSQRIVRGTNYGYTF.

J is TRBJ1-2 and V is TRBV15; 8 nucleotides line up with TRBD1. The CDR3 has 16 residues. V was pared by 0 bases and J by 1 base, with 4 bases of the junction left unmatched. CDR1 is LNHNV and CDR2 is YYDKDF in the germline V gene (reference sequence). CDR3 in amino acids: CATSRDGTGFNYGYTF. The CDR3 nucleotides are TGTGCCACCAGCAGAGATGGGACAGGCTTTAACTATGGCTACACCTTC.

The rearrangement links TRBV24-1 to TRBJ2-1; D remains ambiguous. The CDR3 is 13 residues long. The germline gives CDR1 KGHDR, CDR2 SFDVKD. Trimming pared 4 bases from V and 8 bases from J, leaving 11 bases between. As DNA, the CDR3 is TGTGCCACCAGTGACACTAATATGGATGAGCAGTTCTTC. Translating gives CATSDTNMDEQFF.